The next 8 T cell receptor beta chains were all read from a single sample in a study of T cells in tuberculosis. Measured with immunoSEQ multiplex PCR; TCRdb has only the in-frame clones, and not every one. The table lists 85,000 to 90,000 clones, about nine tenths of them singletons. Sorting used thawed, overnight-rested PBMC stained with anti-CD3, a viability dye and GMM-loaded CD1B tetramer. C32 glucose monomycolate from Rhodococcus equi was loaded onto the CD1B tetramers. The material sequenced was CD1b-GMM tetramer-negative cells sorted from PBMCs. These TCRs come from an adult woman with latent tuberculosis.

CDR3 residues: CASSLAGGRREQFF. CDR3 nucleotides: TGTGCCAGCAGCTTAGCGGGGGGGCGTCGGGAGCAGTTCTTC. The chain links TRBV28 to TRBJ2-1, with 11 bases lining up with TRBD2. Germline loops: CDR1 MDHEN, CDR2 SYDVKM. V lost 6 bases to trimming and J lost 10 bases; unmatched junction nucleotides: 8. CDR3 length equals 14 residues.

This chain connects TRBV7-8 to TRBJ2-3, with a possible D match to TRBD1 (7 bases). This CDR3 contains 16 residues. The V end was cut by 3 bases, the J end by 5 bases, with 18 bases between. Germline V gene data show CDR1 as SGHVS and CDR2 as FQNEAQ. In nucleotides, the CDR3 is TGTGCCAGCAGCTTCGGACAGGAATGGAGGGGAGATACGCAGTATTTT. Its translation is CASSFGQEWRGDTQYF.

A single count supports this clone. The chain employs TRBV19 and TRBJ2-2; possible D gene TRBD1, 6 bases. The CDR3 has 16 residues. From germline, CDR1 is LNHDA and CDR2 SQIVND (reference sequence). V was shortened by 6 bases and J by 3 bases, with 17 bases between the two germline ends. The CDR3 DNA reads TGTGCCAGTAGCAATCCAGGGGTTCCTTACACCGGGGAGCTGTTTTTT. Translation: CASSNPGVPYTGELFF. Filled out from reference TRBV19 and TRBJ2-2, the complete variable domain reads DGGITQSPKYLFRKEGQNVTLSCEQNLNHDAMYWYRQDPGQGLRLIYYSQIVNDFQKGDIAEGYSVSREKKESFPLTVTSAQKNPTAFYLCASSNPGVPYTGELFFGEGSRLTVL.

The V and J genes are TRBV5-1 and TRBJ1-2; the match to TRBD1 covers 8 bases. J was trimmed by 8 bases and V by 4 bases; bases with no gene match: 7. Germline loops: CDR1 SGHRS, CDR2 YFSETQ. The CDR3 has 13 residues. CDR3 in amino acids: CASSQETGVGYTF. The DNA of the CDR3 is TGCGCCAGCAGCCAAGAGACAGGGGTAGGCTACACCTTC. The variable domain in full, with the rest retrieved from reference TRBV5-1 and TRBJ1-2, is KAGVTQTPRYLIKTRGQQVTLSCSPISGHRSVSWYQQTPGQGLQFLFEYFSETQRNKGNFPGRFSGRQFSNSRSEMNVSTLELGDSALYLCASSQETGVGYTFGSGTRLTVV.

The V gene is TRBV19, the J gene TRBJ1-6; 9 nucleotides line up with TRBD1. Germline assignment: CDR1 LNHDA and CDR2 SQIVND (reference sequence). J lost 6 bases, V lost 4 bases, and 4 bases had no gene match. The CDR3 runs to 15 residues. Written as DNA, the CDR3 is TGTGCCAGTAGTACAGGGACAGGGAGTAATTCACCCCTCCACTTT. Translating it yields CASSTGTGSNSPLHF.

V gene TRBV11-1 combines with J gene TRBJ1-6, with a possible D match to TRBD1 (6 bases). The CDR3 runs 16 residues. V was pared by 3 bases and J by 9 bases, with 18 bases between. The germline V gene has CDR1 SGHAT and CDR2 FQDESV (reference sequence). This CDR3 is CASSFYRDAAGSPLHF. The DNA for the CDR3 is TGTGCCAGCAGCTTCTACAGGGACGCGGCGGGTTCACCCCTCCACTTT.

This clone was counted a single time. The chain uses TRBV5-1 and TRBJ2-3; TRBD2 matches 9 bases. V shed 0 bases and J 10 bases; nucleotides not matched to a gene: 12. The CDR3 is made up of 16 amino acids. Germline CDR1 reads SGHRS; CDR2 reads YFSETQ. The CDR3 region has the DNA TGCGCCAGCAGCTTGGGCCCTCTAGCGGGGAATAATGCGCAGTATTTT. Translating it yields CASSLGPLAGNNAQYF.

The CDR3: CASSLSPGAAGNTIYF. In DNA form, the CDR3 reads TGTGCCAGCAGTTTATCGCCAGGGGCTGCCGGGAACACCATATATTTT. This chain links TRBV27 with TRBJ1-3; TRBD1 is a possible D gene (6 bases). V lost 0 bases, J lost 7 bases, and 16 bases lay in between. Germline V lookup: CDR1 MNHEY, CDR2 SMNVEV (reference sequence). There are 16 residues in the CDR3.